The subject of this entry is one T cell receptor (beta chain). Germline CDR1 reads SGHAT; CDR2 reads FQNNGV. V lost 4 bases and J lost 4; bases outside the gene matches: 4. The CDR3 consists of 14 residues. The source of the sample is a study of PD-1 blockade in classical Hodgkin lymphoma. Assay: immunoSEQ multiplex PCR; the TCRdb copy retains only in-frame clones and omits some. The table lists 30,000 to 35,000 clones, 80% to 90% of them singletons, with under 1% in the top ten. Noted time point: cycle 4 day 1 (C4D1), after less than 7 weeks of nivolumab. Following autologous stem cell transplantation, relapse occurred in every patient, and exposure to brentuximab vedotin varied. Negative selection with magnetic separation was used to purify CD4+ T cells from thawed PBMCs.

The clonotype was recovered from a human donor with classical Hodgkin lymphoma. The chain joins TRBV11-2 to TRBJ1-2; 9 nucleotides align to TRBD1. This material consisted of CD4+ T cells from blood, taken before the fourth cycle of nivolumab. CDR3 sequence reads: CASSSTGGGYGYTF. Here the CDR3 DNA reads TGTGCCAGCAGCTCGACAGGGGGGGGCTATGGCTACACCTTC.